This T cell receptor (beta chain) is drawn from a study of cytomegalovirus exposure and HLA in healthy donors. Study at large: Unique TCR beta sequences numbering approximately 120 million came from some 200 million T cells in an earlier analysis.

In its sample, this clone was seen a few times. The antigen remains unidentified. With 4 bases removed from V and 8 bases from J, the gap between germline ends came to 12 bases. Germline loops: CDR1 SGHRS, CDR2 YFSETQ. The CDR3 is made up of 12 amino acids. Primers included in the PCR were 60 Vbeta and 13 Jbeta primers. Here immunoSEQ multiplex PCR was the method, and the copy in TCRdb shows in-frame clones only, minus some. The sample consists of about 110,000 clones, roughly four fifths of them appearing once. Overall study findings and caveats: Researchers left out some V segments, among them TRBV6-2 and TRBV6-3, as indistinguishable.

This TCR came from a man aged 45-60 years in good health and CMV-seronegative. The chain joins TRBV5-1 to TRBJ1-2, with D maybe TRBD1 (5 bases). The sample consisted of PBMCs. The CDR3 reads CASSPDWGGYTF. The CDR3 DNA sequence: TGCGCCAGCAGCCCCGATTGGGGCGGCTACACCTTC.